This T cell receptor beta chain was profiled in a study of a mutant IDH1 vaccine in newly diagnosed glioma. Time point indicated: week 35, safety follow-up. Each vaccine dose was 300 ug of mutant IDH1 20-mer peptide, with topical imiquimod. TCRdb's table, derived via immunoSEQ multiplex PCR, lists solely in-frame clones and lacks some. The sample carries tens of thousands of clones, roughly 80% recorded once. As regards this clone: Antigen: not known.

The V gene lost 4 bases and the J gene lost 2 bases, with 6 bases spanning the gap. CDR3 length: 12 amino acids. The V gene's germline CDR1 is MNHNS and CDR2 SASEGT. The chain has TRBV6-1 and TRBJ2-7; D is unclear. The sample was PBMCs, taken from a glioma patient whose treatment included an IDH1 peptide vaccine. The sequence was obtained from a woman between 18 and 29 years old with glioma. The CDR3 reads CASSGQPYEQYF. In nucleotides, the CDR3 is TGTGCCAGCAGTGGGCAGCCCTACGAGCAGTACTTC.